This T cell receptor (beta chain) was documented in a study of regulatory T cells in long-lasting Graves disease. As to time point: persistent/refractory GD, antithyroid drugs over 5 years with positive TRAb. From RNA extracted from PBMCs, the TCR library was made. Both iRepertoire HTBI primers and Arm-PCR of CDR3 regions were used to build the TCR beta libraries. TCRdb fed the multiplex PCR reads into MiXCR, producing one record per CDR3 protein. The sample contains roughly 500,000 distinct CDR3 sequences, 20% to 25% of which appear only once. The sequence was collected from a female donor with Graves disease. Sequencing used peripheral blood mononuclear cells (PBMCs), obtained when the disease was refractory, from a patient treated with antithyroid drugs.

The CDR3 loop reads CASSPFKRGMNTGELFF. The DNA of the CDR3 is TGTGCCAGCAGCCCTTTCAAGAGAGGGATGAACACCGGGGAGCTGTTTTTT. This sequence joins TRBV3-1 and TRBJ2-2; TRBD2 might be the D (5 bases). The CDR3 length is 17 residues. V was trimmed by 4 bases and J by 1 base, leaving 16 bases between them. Germline CDR1 and CDR2: LGHDT and YNNKEL (reference sequence).